This TCR beta chain was sequenced in a study of blood T cell repertoires in COVID-19 (TCRdb year 2020). Concerning the study at large: For ImmuneRACE Cohort 3, a participant was defined as recovered based on two consecutive negative NP/OP PCR tests, clearance by a healthcare professional, or resolution of symptoms. Samples covering the acute and convalescent phases of COVID-19 were provided by collaborators in the United States, Italy and Spain. The prospective study material was composed of cDNA or gDNA derived from T cells, B-cell-depleted T cells, or PBMCs. The dataset comprised deeply sampled blood TCRbeta repertoires from subjects exposed to, actively infected with, or recovered from COVID-19. The repertoires were made available in a free public database intended to serve as a resource for research on the immune response to SARS-CoV-2. Samples came from the ongoing ImmuneRACE study (first 160 participants) plus 1,254 subjects from 6 global collaborators. Sample metadata almost always included a de-identified subject ID, COVID-19 status, age in years and sex. Where available, HLA class I and class II types were obtained from metadata supplied by the sample provider rather than from assay-based typing.

Beyond this particular receptor, the publication reports: The quantity of clinical and demographic metadata differed by source and by participant and was supplied without curation.

Enrolling through a virtual design, the prospective study's participants ranged in age from roughly 18 to 100 years and lived across some 22 United States geographic areas. To assign participants to cohorts, the prospective study relied on clinical history that participants themselves reported in a screening survey and a study questionnaire. Each participant in the prospective study had whole blood, serum and a nasopharyngeal or oropharyngeal swab collected by mobile phlebotomists. Over an approximately 2-month period, participants in the prospective study had the option of providing additional blood draws and questionnaires. Prospective study blood samples were shipped either frozen or at room temperature before DNA extraction. CDR1 and CDR2 are read off the germline V gene as ENHRY and SYGVKD. The junction shows trimming of 4 bases on V and 1 base on J, and the gene matches do not reach 5 bases of it. The CDR3 runs 16 residues from the cysteine to the phenylalanine. Just the 48-base CDR3 DNA is kept, in frame starting at base 1.

TCRbeta CDR3 regions were amplified from genomic DNA using the immunoSEQ Assay, a bias-controlled multiplex PCR. In the paper's pipeline: Within the assay, amplification of reference gene primers was used to estimate how many nucleated cells each sample contained. To quantify the absolute abundance of each unique TCRbeta CDR3 rearrangement, sequence reads were collapsed and filtered. Productive Simpson clonality was computed per sample as the square root of Simpson's diversity index over productive rearrangements. In its TCRdb copy, this immuneACCESS table keeps in-frame sequences only and misses some clones. Where compared with another copy, unresolved V genes explain less than half of these, and the others have no known cause. D and trimming come from the DNA, and the V and J calls and clone size come from that table. This sample holds under 300,000 clones; around nine tenths were observed only once. Under 2.5% of the sample is in the top ten clones.

With regard to this clone: Its specific antigen is unknown. No base-level quality is on record; no much larger clone is a single base apart.

This TCR came from a woman aged 55-70 years in a cohort exposed to, infected with or recovered from COVID-19 (not recorded which). The rearranged chain carries TRBV10-3 and TRBJ2-2; 8 middle bases align to TRBD2. The sample taken for sequencing was PBMCs or T cells enriched from blood (not recorded which). The CDR3 protein: CAISGGGLENTGELFF. The nucleotide sequence reads TGTGCCATCAGTGGCGGGGGACTAGAGAACACCGGGGAGCTGTTTTTT.